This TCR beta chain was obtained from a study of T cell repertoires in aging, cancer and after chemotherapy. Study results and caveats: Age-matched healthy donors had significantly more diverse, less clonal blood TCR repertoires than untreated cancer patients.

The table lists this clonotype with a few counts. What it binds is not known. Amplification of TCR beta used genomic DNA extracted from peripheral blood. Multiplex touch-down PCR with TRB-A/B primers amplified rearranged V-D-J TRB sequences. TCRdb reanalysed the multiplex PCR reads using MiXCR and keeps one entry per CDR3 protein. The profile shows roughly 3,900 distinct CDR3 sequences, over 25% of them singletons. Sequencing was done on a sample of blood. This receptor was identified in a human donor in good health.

CDR3 in amino acids: CAWKAGGMNTEAFF. CDR3 bases: TGTGCCTGGAAGGCAGGGGGGATGAACACTGAAGCTTTCTTT. The chain carries TRBV30 and TRBJ1-1; 7 bases are a match to TRBD1. The CDR3 runs 14 residues. CDR1 GTSNPN and CDR2 SVGIG come from the germline V gene (reference sequence). The ends lost 4 bases at V and 0 bases at J; junction bases unmatched: 5.